Listed below are T cell receptor beta chains from one sample, sequenced in a study of PD-1 blockade in classical Hodgkin lymphoma. Profiling relied on immunoSEQ multiplex PCR, and the TCRdb table lists in-frame clones only, not all of them. This sample has about 22,000 clones, with 85% to 90% found just once. Sequences were obtained from CD4+ T cells from blood. These receptors were obtained from a human donor with classical Hodgkin lymphoma. CDR3s include the opening cysteine and the closing phenylalanine or tryptophan. The order of the fields is V gene, J gene, D gene, clone size, CDR3 DNA, CDR3 protein. D genes are given only for firm matches. Size is stated for part of the rows, as once, few or many counts, or as a class when the clone is expanded.

TRBV14,TRBJ2-1,TRBD2,NA,TGTGCCAGCAGCCAAGGACTAGCGACATTCTCCTCCTACAATGAGCAGTTCTTC,CASSQGLATFSSYNEQFF
TRBV30,TRBJ1-2,NA,NA,TGTGCCTGGAGTGGCCGGATCGACTATGGCTACACCTTC,CAWSGRIDYGYTF
TRBV30,TRBJ2-7,TRBD1,once,TGTGCCTGGAGTAGGGACAGTACCTACGAGCAGTACTTC,CAWSRDSTYEQYF
TRBV5-1,TRBJ2-6,TRBD1,NA,TGCGCCAGCAGCCTCAGACAGGGGGCCACCTCTGGGGCCAACGTCCTGACTTTC,CASSLRQGATSGANVLTF
TRBV27,TRBJ1-2,NA,NA,TGTGCCAGCAGTCTAAACCGTTTTCTCGGGGGCTACACCTTC,CASSLNRFLGGYTF
TRBV19,TRBJ1-4,TRBD1,NA,TGTGCCAGCCGGGACAGGGTACAAGCAACTAATGAAAAACTGTTTTTT,CASRDRVQATNEKLFF
TRBV7-2,TRBJ1-1,TRBD1,NA,TGTGCCAGCAGCCCGGATGACAGGGCCACTGAAGCTTTCTTT,CASSPDDRATEAFF
TRBV9,TRBJ2-7,TRBD1,NA,TGTGCCAGCAGCCTACAGACAGGGAGCTACGAGCAGTACTTC,CASSLQTGSYEQYF
TRBV7-8,TRBJ2-7,NA,NA,TGTGCCAGCAGCTTAGAGACCGGGGTTTCGAGCTCCTACGAGCAGTACTTC,CASSLETGVSSSYEQYF
TRBV7-3,TRBJ2-6,TRBD1,NA,TGTGCCAGCCGACTTACAGGGGGCTCTAGGAATGGGGCCAACGTCCTGACTTTC,CASRLTGGSRNGANVLTF
TRBV30,TRBJ1-4,NA,NA,TGTGCTTGGAGTCAGGTTGGCAACCTACGACCTGAAAAACTGTTTTTT,CAWSQVGNLRPEKLFF
TRBV5-1,TRBJ1-1,NA,NA,TGCGCCACCCGACAGGAGTTGATGAACACTGAAGCTTTCTTT,CATRQELMNTEAFF
TRBV30,TRBJ1-1,NA,once,TGTGCCTGGAAGCTCGGTGGGGGTAGCACTGAAGCTTTCTTT,CAWKLGGGSTEAFF
TRBV6-4,TRBJ1-2,TRBD1,NA,TGTGCCAGCAGTCCCGACAGGGGATCTCACGGCTACACCTTC,CASSPDRGSHGYTF
TRBV5-4,TRBJ2-2,TRBD2,once,TGTGCCAGCAGCTTGCGGACTAGCGGGGTGGTTGGCACCGGGGAGCTGTTTTTT,CASSLRTSGVVGTGELFF
TRBV19,TRBJ1-1,TRBD1,few,TGTGCCAGTAGTATGGCGACAGGGCGCGGGAACACTGAAGCTTTCTTT,CASSMATGRGNTEAFF
TRBV19,TRBJ2-2,TRBD1,NA,TGTGCCAGTAGTATAGGGGCAGGGGGAACCGGGGAGCTGTTTTTT,CASSIGAGGTGELFF
TRBV5-1,TRBJ2-1,NA,NA,TGCGCCAGCAGCTTGAGCGGCCTCAATGAGCAGTTCTTC,CASSLSGLNEQFF
TRBV11-3,TRBJ2-3,NA,NA,TGTGCCAGCAGCTTAGTCGGGGGAAGGGAGACAGATACGCAGTATTTT,CASSLVGGRETDTQYF
TRBV7-3,TRBJ1-2,NA,NA,TGTGCCAGCAGCTTCGGGGGCGCCGGCTATGGCTACACCTTC,CASSFGGAGYGYTF
TRBV7-3,TRBJ2-3,TRBD2,NA,TGTGCCAGCAGCTTCCGACTAGCGGGGCCAGATACGCAGTATTTT,CASSFRLAGPDTQYF
TRBV19,TRBJ2-2,NA,NA,TGTGCCAGTAGTACCCCCTCCGACAGTTGGGTGGGTTCCGGGGAGCTGTTTTTT,CASSTPSDSWVGSGELFF
TRBV30,TRBJ1-2,NA,NA,TGTGCCTGGAGCGCAGACCCCGACCAGGGCTACACCTTC,CAWSADPDQGYTF
TRBV18,TRBJ2-7,NA,NA,TGTGCCAGCTCACCGACCCAGACAGCCTCCTACGAGCAGTACTTC,CASSPTQTASYEQYF
TRBV5-4,TRBJ2-1,NA,NA,TGTGCCAGCAGCAAGGACACCTGGCTATACAATGAGCAGTTCTTC,CASSKDTWLYNEQFF
TRBV5-1,TRBJ1-1,NA,NA,TGCGCCAGCAGCTACGCCGGGGGGCCAGGGTGGCCCACTGAAGCTTTCTTT,CASSYAGGPGWPTEAFF
TRBV29-1,TRBJ2-3,NA,NA,TGCAGCGTTGGCTATACCATTCGGTCAGATACGCAGTATTTT,CSVGYTIRSDTQYF
TRBV28,TRBJ1-3,NA,NA,TGTGCCAGCAGTCCCTGGGCCCTCTCTGGAAACACCATATATTTT,CASSPWALSGNTIYF
TRBV9,TRBJ2-3,TRBD2,NA,TGTGCCAGCAGCGTATCTAGCGGGAGAACAGATACGCAGTATTTT,CASSVSSGRTDTQYF
TRBV5-1,TRBJ2-5,NA,NA,TGCGCCAGCAGCTTGGCGGGCTTCCAGGAGACCCAGTACTTC,CASSLAGFQETQYF
TRBV2,TRBJ1-1,NA,NA,TGTGCCAGCACTAACGGGACTTTTGGTGAAGCTTTCTTT,CASTNGTFGEAFF
TRBV5-1,TRBJ1-1,NA,few,TGCGCCAGCAGACTAGAGGTTACTAACACTGAAGCTTTCTTT,CASRLEVTNTEAFF
TRBV12-5,TRBJ1-1,NA,few,TGTGCTAGTGGTCCCCGGTCCGGGACTGAAGCTTTCTTT,CASGPRSGTEAFF
TRBV19,TRBJ2-1,NA,NA,TGTGCCAGTACCTCCCCCAGGCATGAGCAGTTCTTC,CASTSPRHEQFF
TRBV7-6,TRBJ1-1,TRBD1,NA,TGTGCCAGCAGCCCAACGACAGGGTGGGGATTCACTGAAGCTTTCTTT,CASSPTTGWGFTEAFF